Listed below are T cell receptor beta chains from one sample, sequenced in a study of blood T cells in healthy people across ages. MiXCR was run by TCRdb on the 5' RACE reads, yielding one entry per CDR3 protein. The sample comprises some 1,800,000 distinct CDR3 sequences, roughly two fifths of which are singletons, and under 30% rests with the top ten. The sample consisted of blood. Every receptor here comes from a human donor in good health. Each CDR3 is given with its conserved first and last residue. D genes are given only for firm matches. A clone size is listed for some rows: how often the clone was seen (once, few, many), or a class if it is expanded.

clone size	V gene	D gene	J gene	CDR3 protein	CDR3 DNA
.	TRBV4-3	.	TRBJ2-1	CAGSHLEGNEQFF	TGCGCCGGCAGCCACCTCGAAGGGAATGAGCAGTTCTTC
.	TRBV5-6	.	TRBJ2-3	CASSLFGQGDTQYF	TGTGCCAGCAGCTTATTTGGGCAGGGGGATACGCAGTATTTT
.	TRBV20-1	.	TRBJ1-1	CSAPRGGGMNTEAFF	TGCAGTGCTCCTAGGGGAGGGGGGATGAACACTGAAGCTTTCTTT
few	TRBV15	.	TRBJ1-4	CATRNSRLRFGEKLFF	TGTGCCACCAGGAACTCCCGGTTGCGGTTCGGGGAAAAACTGTTTTTT
.	TRBV29-1	TRBD1	TRBJ2-3	CSVDVPGQGVLDTQYF	TGCAGCGTTGATGTCCCGGGACAGGGTGTGTTGGATACGCAGTATTTT
.	TRBV19	.	TRBJ1-3	CASSPRDSGNTIYF	TGTGCCAGTAGTCCACGGGATTCTGGAAACACCATATATTTT
.	TRBV15	.	TRBJ2-3	CATSRDYTLSTDTQYF	TGTGCCACCAGCAGAGATTACACCCTCAGCACAGATACGCAGTATTTT
few	TRBV5-1	TRBD2	TRBJ2-1	CASSVAGGPQEQFF	TGCGCCAGCAGCGTAGCGGGGGGGCCGCAAGAGCAGTTCTTC
few	TRBV7-2	.	TRBJ2-3	CASSTSGSSTDTQYF	TGTGCCAGCAGCACCAGTGGGTCTAGCACAGATACGCAGTATTTT
.	TRBV29-1	.	TRBJ2-3	CSVGGRHTDTQYF	TGCAGCGTTGGAGGCAGGCACACAGATACGCAGTATTTT
.	TRBV7-2	.	TRBJ2-3	CASSPLVRVPTDTQYF	TGTGCCAGCAGCCCTCTAGTAAGGGTCCCCACAGATACGCAGTATTTT
.	TRBV28	.	TRBJ2-7	CASNVQDYEQYF	TGTGCCAGCAACGTACAGGACTACGAGCAGTACTTC
.	TRBV28	.	TRBJ2-3	CASTLGRGGRADTQYF	TGTGCCAGCACTTTGGGGCGAGGGGGGCGCGCAGATACGCAGTATTTT
.	TRBV7-9	TRBD2	TRBJ2-5	CASSFKRGNQETQYF	TGTGCCAGCAGCTTTAAGCGGGGGAACCAAGAGACCCAGTACTTC
.	TRBV5-1	.	TRBJ2-1	CASSLQPGRGSNEQFF	TGCGCCAGCAGCCTACAGCCCGGGAGAGGAAGCAATGAGCAGTTCTTC
.	TRBV6-2/TRBV6-3	.	TRBJ2-1	CASRNRQTNEQFF	TGTGCCAGCAGAAACCGACAGACTAATGAGCAGTTCTTC
.	TRBV12-5	TRBD2	TRBJ2-3	CASGFTSGGSLLDTQYF	TGTGCTAGTGGTTTTACTTCCGGGGGGAGCCTACTGGATACGCAGTATTTT
.	TRBV7-2	TRBD2	TRBJ2-1	CASTERLAGGYNEQFF	TGTGCCAGCACCGAAAGACTAGCGGGGGGATACAATGAGCAGTTCTTC